This T cell receptor beta chain stems from a study of blood T cell repertoires in COVID-19. Study-wide context: Nucleic acid was either cDNA or gDNA, and it came from T cells, B-cell-depleted T cells, or PBMCs.

This table comes from immunoSEQ multiplex PCR, and its TCRdb copy is limited to in-frame clones, with some not included. Among about 81,000 clones listed, approximately 78% were seen once. The material sequenced was peripheral blood. The TCR comes from a human donor in a cohort sampled during active COVID-19.

The CDR3 sequence is CASSYSSGGDSYEQYF. DNA for the CDR3: TGTGCCAGCAGTTACTCGAGCGGGGGGGACTCCTACGAGCAGTACTTC. The chain recombines TRBV6-5 with TRBJ2-7; the match to TRBD2 covers 10 bases. J gave up 0 bases and V 0 bases, and 2 bases lay outside the gene matches. The CDR3 consists of 16 residues. Germline CDR1 is MNHEY and CDR2 is SVGAGI.